What follows is one TCR beta chain and its context. No antigen is known for it. This CDR3 contains 14 residues. V lost 4 bases and J lost 0, with 10 bases in between. Germline V gives CDR1 LGHDT, CDR2 YNNKEL (reference sequence). This specimen comes from a study of blood T cells in healthy people across ages. Whole-study findings and limits: A roughly linear age-dependent decrease characterized TCR beta diversity per million T cells. The study found more naive CD4+ cells and higher diversity in long-lived than aged donors.

A second PCR, run for about 7 to 11 cycles, used a sample-barcoded 5' primer plus a J-beta primer mix. Unique molecular identifiers of 12 random nucleotides labeled each cDNA. TCRdb reanalysed the 5' RACE reads using MiXCR and keeps one entry per CDR3 protein. The data contain around 1.1 million distinct CDR3 sequences, under 40% of them seen just once; the ten biggest clones take up about 12%. The TCR originated in a man aged 18-30 years in good health. This chain connects TRBV3-1 to TRBJ2-7, with a possible D match to TRBD2 (6 bases). The sequenced material came from blood. The CDR3 coding sequence is TGTGCCAGCAGCCGTGGACTATTCTCCTACGAGCAGTACTTC. Residues: CASSRGLFSYEQYF.